The 23 T cell receptor beta chains presented below share a single source sample, sequenced in a study of T cells after yellow fever vaccination. TCRdb itself ran the 5' RACE reads through MiXCR, one entry per CDR3 protein. The sample consists of 300,000 to 350,000 distinct CDR3 sequences, 3.5% to 4.5% of them appearing once. The specimen comprised PBMCs, sampled 5 days after the yellow fever booster vaccination. These receptors came from a man aged 18-30 years who received the YFV17D yellow fever vaccine.

This clonotype came up many times. This chain links TRBV7-2 with TRBJ2-3; 9 bases are shared with TRBD2. The J segment lost 2 bases and the V segment lost 5 bases, leaving 8 bases of the junction unmatched. The CDR3 spans 16 residues. From germline, CDR1 is SGHTA and CDR2 FQGNSA. The CDR3 DNA follows: TGTGCCAGCAGCCCCTTTCTAGCGGGGATCACAGATACGCAGTATTTT. Translation gives CASSPFLAGITDTQYF.

The J gene is TRBJ1-1, the V gene TRBV9; 7 bases fit TRBD1. Germline CDR1 is SGDLS and CDR2 is YYNGEE. After removal of 4 bases from V and 8 bases from J, the junction contained 17 bases not matched to a gene. This CDR3 has 16 residues. The CDR3 sequence is CASSLHRGLGPAEAFF. In DNA, the CDR3 is TGTGCCAGCAGCCTACACAGGGGCCTCGGACCGGCGGAAGCTTTCTTT.

CDR3 region: CASSSYRDSHSETQYF. The CDR3 DNA sequence: TGTGCCAGCAGCTCCTACCGGGACAGTCACTCAGAGACCCAGTACTTC. The V gene is TRBV7-9, the J gene TRBJ2-5; TRBD1 matches at 7 bases. This CDR3 is 16 amino acids long. Germline values: CDR1 SEHNR, CDR2 FQNEAQ (reference sequence). The V gene end was trimmed by 4 bases and the J gene end by 4 bases; junction bases not matched to a gene: 12.

The chain uses TRBV4-1 and TRBJ1-6; 7 nucleotides agree with TRBD1. Germline CDR1 and CDR2: MGHRA and YSYEKL. Trimming took 4 bases from V and 0 from J; bases not matched to a gene: 9. CDR3 length equals 18 residues. In nucleotides, the CDR3 is TGCGCCAGCAGCCCTAGGACAGGTGGGAGCTCCTATAATTCACCCCTCCACTTT. This translates into CASSPRTGGSSYNSPLHF.

CDR3 nucleotides: TGTGCCAGCAGCTTAATGGCCGACAGTAATTCACCCCTCCACTTT. This sequence encodes CASSLMADSNSPLHF. This chain connects TRBV7-2 to TRBJ1-6; D perhaps matches TRBD1 (5 bases). CDR3 length equals 15 residues. V gave up 2 bases and J gave up 6 bases, with 11 bases separating them. Germline assignment: CDR1 SGHTA and CDR2 FQGNSA.

This clonotype was seen a handful of times. This sequence joins TRBV4-3 and TRBJ2-3; tentative D call: TRBD1 (6 bases). V was shortened by 3 bases and J by 7 bases, with 17 bases between the two germline ends. The CDR3 length is 15 residues. Per the germline V gene, CDR1 is LGHNA and CDR2 is YSLEER. The CDR3 spells CASSQGAGPKYTQYF. The CDR3 coding sequence is TGCGCCAGCAGCCAGGGGGCAGGCCCAAAATATACGCAGTATTTT.

This clonotype occurred a few times. The gene calls are TRBV4-2 and TRBJ1-2, with D uncertain. Looked up from germline, CDR1 is LGHNA and CDR2 is YNFKEQ. This CDR3 is built from 15 residues. Between the trimmed V and J ends, which lost 1 base and 8 bases, there was a span of 17 bases. CDR3 nucleotides: TGTGCCAGCAGCCAAGGGGCGGAGGCTTTGAAGGGCTACACCTTC. As protein: CASSQGAEALKGYTF.

The V call is TRBV2, the J call TRBJ2-1; 11 bases fit TRBD2. CDR3 length: 19 amino acids. The trim removed 4 bases at V and 0 bases at J, leaving 11 bases unmatched. Germline lookup yields CDR1 SNHLY and CDR2 FYNNEI. CDR3 nucleotides: TGTGCCAGCAGTGGGGTGGGGACTAGCGGTAGGAGCTCCTACAATGAGCAGTTCTTC. It is translated as CASSGVGTSGRSSYNEQFF.

This clonotype has a handful of counts. The rearrangement links TRBV5-1 to TRBJ1-1; D is possibly TRBD1 (5 bases). The germline CDR1 and CDR2 sequences are SGHRS and YFSETQ. The V gene lost 3 bases and the J gene lost 3 bases, with 12 bases spanning the gap. The CDR3 sequence is 14 residues long. This CDR3 reads CASSSSTAYTEAFF. The CDR3 DNA reads TGCGCCAGCAGCTCGTCGACAGCTTACACTGAAGCTTTCTTT.

The genes are TRBV7-3 and TRBJ2-3; TRBD2 matches 9 bases. Germline CDR1 SGHTA, CDR2 FQGTGA. V trimming: 5 bases; J trimming: 4 bases; junction bases outside the gene matches: 16. The CDR3 length is 18 residues. The chain's CDR3 is CASSPKARAGGQADTQYF. CDR3 DNA sequence: TGTGCCAGCAGCCCGAAAGCGCGGGCGGGGGGGCAGGCAGATACGCAGTATTTT.

In this sample, this clonotype turned up many times. The chain has TRBV7-9 and TRBJ2-3; possible D gene TRBD2, 5 bases. V was trimmed by 3 bases and J by 1 base, leaving 8 bases between them. The CDR3 totals 14 residues. Germline CDR1 reads SEHNR; CDR2 reads FQNEAQ (reference sequence). CDR3 sequence reads: CASSFAGRTDTQYF. CDR3 nucleotide sequence: TGTGCCAGCAGCTTCGCGGGTCGCACAGATACGCAGTATTTT.

There are many counts of this clonotype. The rearrangement uses TRBV4-2 and TRBJ2-1, with a tentative D call TRBD2 (5 bases). Trimming cost V 6 bases and J 8 bases, with 14 bases left between them. Germline lookup yields CDR1 LGHNA and CDR2 YNFKEQ. The CDR3 sequence is 13 residues long. The CDR3, as DNA: TGTGCCAGCAGTCCCCCGGACTCGGATGAGCAGTTCTTC. Its translation: CASSPPDSDEQFF.

J is TRBJ1-3 and V is TRBV20-1; D is unresolved. V dropped 0 bases and J dropped 0 bases, with 9 bases sitting between them. The CDR3 has 15 residues. Germline lookup yields CDR1 DFQATT and CDR2 SNEGSKA (reference sequence). CDR3 in DNA: TGCAGTGCTAGAGATCGAACGAGCTCTGGAAACACCATATATTTT. This encodes CSARDRTSSGNTIYF.

This clonotype showed up many times. V and J are TRBV3-1 and TRBJ1-1, with D tentatively TRBD1 (6 bases). Germline CDR1 is LGHDT and CDR2 is YNNKEL (reference sequence). With 3 bases removed from V and 3 bases from J, the gap between germline ends came to 11 bases. This CDR3 has 14 amino acids. DNA of the CDR3: TGTGCCAGCAGCCATCACAGGGACGACACTGAAGCTTTCTTT. This codes for CASSHHRDDTEAFF.

There are a few counts of this clonotype. The chain recombines TRBV2 with TRBJ2-1, with 13 bases fitting TRBD2. This CDR3 spans 16 amino acids. The germline CDR1 and CDR2 sequences are SNHLY and FYNNEI. V shed 2 bases, J shed 8 bases, and the junction held 6 bases outside the gene matches. The CDR3 loop reads CASSESTSGGADEQFF. The DNA of the CDR3 is TGTGCCAGCAGTGAATCTACTAGCGGGGGGGCGGATGAGCAGTTCTTC.

This clonotype has just a few counts. This chain uses TRBV20-1 with TRBJ2-5; D unclear. V lost 3 bases to trimming and J lost 5 bases, with 13 bases between them. CDR1 DFQATT and CDR2 SNEGSKA come from the germline V gene (reference sequence). The CDR3 has 13 amino acids. CDR3 sequence: CSARDGQGETQYF. The CDR3 nucleotides read TGCAGTGCTAGGGATGGCCAAGGGGAGACCCAGTACTTC.

The sample holds a few counts of this clonotype. The chain has TRBV4-1 and TRBJ2-4, with D perhaps being TRBD1 or TRBD2 (5 bases each). This CDR3 spans 13 amino acids. The germline V gene encodes CDR1 MGHRA and CDR2 YSYEKL. Trimming removed 5 bases from V and 5 bases from J, with 10 bases in between. CDR3 coding DNA: TGCGCCAGCAGCGCAAGAGGGGAAAACATTCAGTACTTC. It specifies CASSARGENIQYF.

This clonotype was detected only a few times. The chain carries TRBV6-5 and TRBJ2-1; D uncertain. The CDR3 loop spans 12 amino acids. The V and J ends lost 11 bases and 12 bases respectively, with 20 bases between them. Germline CDR1 reads MNHEY; CDR2 reads SVGAGI. The CDR3 nucleotides are TGTGCCTGCGCACCGGGCCCCCGGATGCAGTTCTTC. Protein product: CACAPGPRMQFF.

This clonotype came up many times. The chain uses TRBV5-1 and TRBJ2-7; a possible D gene is TRBD2 (5 bases). Germline-derived CDR1 and CDR2 are SGHRS and YFSETQ. The V gene lost 0 bases and the J gene lost 6 bases, with 10 bases spanning the gap. This CDR3 spans 13 amino acids. The DNA for the CDR3 is TGCGCCAGCAGCTTGGGACGGGGTGGCGAGCAGTACTTC. Translated, it gives CASSLGRGGEQYF.

This clonotype has a count of ten or more. The gene calls are TRBV5-4 and TRBJ2-2; no reliable D call. This CDR3 has 16 residues. Per the germline V gene, CDR1 is SGHNT and CDR2 is YYREEE (reference sequence). V was pared by 4 bases and J by 3 bases, with 16 bases between. CDR3 nucleotide sequence: TGTGCCAGCAGCACCCGGACGAAGGGTGACACCGGGGAGCTGTTTTTT. It encodes CASSTRTKGDTGELFF.

The chain has TRBV27 and TRBJ2-3; D perhaps matches TRBD2 (7 bases). Deletions cut 3 bases from V and 7 bases from J, with 17 bases between. The CDR3 loop spans 15 amino acids. Germline lookup yields CDR1 MNHEY and CDR2 SMNVEV (reference sequence). The CDR3 is CASSLGGGGGYTQYF. The CDR3 nucleotides are TGTGCCAGCAGTTTGGGGGGAGGGGGTGGATATACGCAGTATTTT.

This clonotype came up a few times. CDR3 DNA sequence: TGTGCCAGCAGCTTGAATGGCGGGGAGTACAATGAGCAGTTCTTC. It translates to CASSLNGGEYNEQFF. The chain has TRBV5-4 and TRBJ2-1; D may be TRBD2 (6 bases). The CDR3 is 15 amino acids. V was trimmed by 1 base and J by 4 bases, leaving 12 bases between them. In germline, CDR1 is SGHNT, CDR2 YYREEE (reference sequence).

This clonotype turned up a few times. The chain links TRBV12-3 or TRBV12-4 to TRBJ1-2, with D hard to call. V lost 3 bases and J 4 bases, leaving 9 bases between the germline ends. CDR3 length: 13 residues. CDR3 nucleotide sequence: TGTGCCAGCAGTTTCACGTCTCCCTATGGCTACACCTTC. Its protein product is CASSFTSPYGYTF.